This T cell receptor (beta chain) is drawn from a study of blood T cell repertoires in COVID-19. In germline, CDR1 is MNHNY, CDR2 SVGAGI (reference sequence). The V and J ends lost 5 bases and 0 bases, in that order; junction bases with no gene match: 10. The CDR3 has 17 amino acids. In the study's own analysis: Amplification from reference gene primers served as the basis for estimated nucleated cell counts. Assay used: immunoSEQ multiplex PCR; TCRdb lists only in-frame clones, some missing. The V and J calls and the clone size are those of that table, but D and trimming were determined from the DNA. The sample holds over 100,000 clones, approximately 85% seen once.

The receptor was derived from a man older than 75 with acute or convalescent COVID-19. The sequenced sample was peripheral blood. V and J are TRBV6-6 and TRBJ1-3, with 7 positions matching TRBD1. Here the CDR3 reads CASSPTSDRLSGNTIYF. The CDR3 bases are TGTGCCAGCAGTCCAACTTCGGACAGGCTCTCTGGAAACACCATATATTTT.